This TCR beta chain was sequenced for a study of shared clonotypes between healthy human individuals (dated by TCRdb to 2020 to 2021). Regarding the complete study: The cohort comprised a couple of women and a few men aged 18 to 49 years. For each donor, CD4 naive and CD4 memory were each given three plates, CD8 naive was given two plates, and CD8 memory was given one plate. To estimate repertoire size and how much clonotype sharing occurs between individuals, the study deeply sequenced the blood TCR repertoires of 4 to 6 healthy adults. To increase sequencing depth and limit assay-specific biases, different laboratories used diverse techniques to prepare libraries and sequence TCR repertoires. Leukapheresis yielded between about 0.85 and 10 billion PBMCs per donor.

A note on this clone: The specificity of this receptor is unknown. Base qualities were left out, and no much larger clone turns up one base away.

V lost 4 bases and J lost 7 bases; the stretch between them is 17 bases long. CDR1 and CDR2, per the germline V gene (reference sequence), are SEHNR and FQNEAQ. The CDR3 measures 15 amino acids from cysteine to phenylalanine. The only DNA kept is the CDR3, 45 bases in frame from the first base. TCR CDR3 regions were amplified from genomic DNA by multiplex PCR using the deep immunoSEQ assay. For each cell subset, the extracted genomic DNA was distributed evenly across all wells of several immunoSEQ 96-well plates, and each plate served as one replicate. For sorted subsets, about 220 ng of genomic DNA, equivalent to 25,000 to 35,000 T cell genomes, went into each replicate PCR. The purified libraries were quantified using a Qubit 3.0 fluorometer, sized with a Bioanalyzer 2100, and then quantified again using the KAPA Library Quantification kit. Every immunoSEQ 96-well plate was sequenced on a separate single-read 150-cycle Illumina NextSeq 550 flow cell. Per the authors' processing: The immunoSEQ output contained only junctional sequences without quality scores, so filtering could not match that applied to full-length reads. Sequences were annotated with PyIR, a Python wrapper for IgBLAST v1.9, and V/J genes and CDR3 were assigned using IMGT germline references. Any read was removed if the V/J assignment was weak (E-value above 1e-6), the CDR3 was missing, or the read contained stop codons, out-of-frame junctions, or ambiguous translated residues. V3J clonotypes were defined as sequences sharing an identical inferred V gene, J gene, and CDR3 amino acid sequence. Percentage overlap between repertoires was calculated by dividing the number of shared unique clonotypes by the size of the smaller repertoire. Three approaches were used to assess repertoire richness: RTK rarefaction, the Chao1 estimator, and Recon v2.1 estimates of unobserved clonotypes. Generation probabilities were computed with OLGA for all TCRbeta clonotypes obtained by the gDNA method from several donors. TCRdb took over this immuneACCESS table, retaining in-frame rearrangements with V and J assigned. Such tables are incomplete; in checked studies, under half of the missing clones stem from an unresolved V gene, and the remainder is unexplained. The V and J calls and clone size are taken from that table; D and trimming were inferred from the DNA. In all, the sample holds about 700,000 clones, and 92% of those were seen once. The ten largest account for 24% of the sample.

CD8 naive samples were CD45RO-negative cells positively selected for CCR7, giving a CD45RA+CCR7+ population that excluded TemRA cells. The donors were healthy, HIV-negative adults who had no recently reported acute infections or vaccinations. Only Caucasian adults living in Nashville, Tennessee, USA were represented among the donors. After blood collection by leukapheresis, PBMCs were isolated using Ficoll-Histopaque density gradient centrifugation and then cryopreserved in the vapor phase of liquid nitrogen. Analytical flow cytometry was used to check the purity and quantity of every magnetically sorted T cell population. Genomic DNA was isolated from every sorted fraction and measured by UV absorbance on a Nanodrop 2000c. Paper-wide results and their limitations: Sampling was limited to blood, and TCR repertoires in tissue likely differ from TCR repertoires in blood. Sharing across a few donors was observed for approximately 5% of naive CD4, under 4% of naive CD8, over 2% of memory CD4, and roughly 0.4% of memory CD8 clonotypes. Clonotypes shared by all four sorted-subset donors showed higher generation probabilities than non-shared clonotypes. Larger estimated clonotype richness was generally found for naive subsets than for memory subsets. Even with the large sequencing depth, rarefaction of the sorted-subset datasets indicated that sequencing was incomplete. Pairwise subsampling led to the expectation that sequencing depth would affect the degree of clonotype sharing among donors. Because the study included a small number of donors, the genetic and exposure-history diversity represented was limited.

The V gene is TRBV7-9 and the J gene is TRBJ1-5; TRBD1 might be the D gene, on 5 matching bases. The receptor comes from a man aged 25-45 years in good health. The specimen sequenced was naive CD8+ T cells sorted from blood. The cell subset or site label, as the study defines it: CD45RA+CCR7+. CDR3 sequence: CASSYVGSGHQPQHF. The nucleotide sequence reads TGTGCCAGCAGCTATGTCGGTTCAGGGCACCAGCCCCAGCATTTT.